This T cell receptor beta chain was retrieved from a study of blood T cells in healthy people across ages. A sample-barcoded 5' primer and a J-beta primer mix were used in a second PCR of about 6 to 11 cycles. MiXCR, run by TCRdb on the 5' RACE reads, gives a single entry per CDR3 protein. The repertoire holds around 1,000,000 distinct CDR3 sequences, about 23% seen once, with less than 0.85% in the top ten. Study findings and constraints: More naive CD4+ cells and higher diversity were found in long-lived than in aged donors. Because sorting was not performed, PBMCs prevented conclusive naive versus antigen-experienced comparison. CMV status of donors was unknown, possibly confounding expanded clonotype changes.

The length of the CDR3 is 12 residues. The germline gives CDR1 SQVTM, CDR2 ANQGSEA. V dropped 0 bases and J dropped 6 bases, with 8 bases sitting between them. Comment on this clonotype: What it recognizes is unknown.

These data were likewise used in another study, on T cells of mothers and their children. That paper notes: A few healthy Caucasian mothers gave samples, and so did their six children.

The sequencing sample was made of blood. The receptor's source is a girl aged 2-15 years in good health. The gene calls are TRBV29-1 and TRBJ1-2; no reliable D call. The CDR3: CSVEDLLDGYTF. CDR3 in DNA: TGCAGCGTTGAAGATCTTCTGGATGGCTACACCTTC.